The rows below give T cell receptor beta chains drawn from one sample of a study of PD-1 blockade in classical Hodgkin lymphoma. Libraries were prepared by immunoSEQ multiplex PCR; TCRdb keeps only in-frame clonotypes and omits some of them. The repertoire holds fewer than 35,000 clones, roughly 92% seen once, with around 2% in the top ten. Material for sequencing was peripheral blood mononuclear cells (PBMCs). The receptors were sampled from a human donor with classical Hodgkin lymphoma. Each CDR3 is given without its conserved first and last residue. Size tells how often a clone was seen (once, few, many) or the class of an expanded clone, and some rows leave it out.

J: TRBJ2-3
size: .
V: TRBV13
CDR3: ASSQGFADTQY

J: TRBJ2-3
size: .
V: TRBV5-8
CDR3: ASSDVLHRQAGTDTQY

J: TRBJ2-2
size: .
V: TRBV4-3
CDR3: ASSQVGGTGELF

J: TRBJ2-1
size: .
V: TRBV28
CDR3: ASSLPGGEPYNEQF

J: TRBJ2-1
size: .
V: TRBV20-1
CDR3: STPPGDEQF

J: TRBJ2-1
size: .
V: TRBV5-8
CDR3: ASSSRLAGVSGNEQF

J: TRBJ2-1
size: .
V: TRBV5-6
CDR3: ASSLGPHLSSYNEQF

J: TRBJ1-3
size: few
V: TRBV4-1
CDR3: ASSHLFGAVSGNTIY

J: TRBJ1-3
size: .
V: TRBV28
CDR3: ASSLFGGILNTIY

J: TRBJ1-1
size: .
V: TRBV25-1
CDR3: ASRGGRSEAF

J: TRBJ1-3
size: .
V: TRBV28
CDR3: ASSDYGNTIY

J: TRBJ1-5
size: .
V: TRBV30
CDR3: AWTGQGRFISNQPQH